This T cell receptor beta chain was retrieved from a study of tumor-infiltrating lymphocytes in primary liver carcinoma. Background on the study: Enrolled patients were male and female, aged 30 to 69 years.

Of note for this clonotype: Its cognate antigen is unknown. Relative to the germline gene, one junction end is altered; a read error may explain this.

Total RNA (around 500 ng) served as template for TCR beta cDNA synthesis primed by a constant-region primer. ARM-PCR, slightly modified, supplied the TCR beta libraries through three nested multiplex PCR rounds. TCRdb ran MiXCR on the multiplex PCR reads and lists one entry per CDR3 protein. The sample lists about 120,000 distinct CDR3 sequences; about 68% were seen once. Study findings and constraints: Tumors and blood were compared for top-250-clone fraction, and tumors had the significantly higher value (p = 0.039).

Both RNA and DNA were isolated together from around 20-30 mg of bulk tissue that had not been sorted. Primary liver carcinoma in the patients was surgically resected. The source material was liver tumor tissue from sampling region 1. Subset described: tumor region T1, superior pole. This sequence was found in a woman aged 60-75 years with primary liver carcinoma and hepatitis B virus infection.

The CDR3 spells CGSQYQTNEQFF. In nucleotides, the CDR3 is TGTGGCAGCCAGTACCAGACCAATGAGCAGTTCTTC. This chain connects TRBV11-3 to TRBJ2-1; no clear D. CDR1 SGHNT and CDR2 YENEEA come from the germline V gene. CDR3 size: 12 residues.